The next 6 T cell receptor beta chains were all read from a single sample in a study of Ad26.COV2.S vaccination and SARS-CoV-2 variants. The protocol was immunoSEQ multiplex PCR, while the TCRdb copy is restricted to in-frame clones and leaves out a portion. Of more than 120,000 clones detected, around 86% appear once; the ten largest clones hold less than 6%. The material was peripheral blood, obtained after recovery from COVID-19. These receptor sequences come from a human donor who had recovered from COVID-19.

The V call is TRBV28, the J call TRBJ2-3; D remains unclear. V was clipped by 2 bases and J by 1 base, with 10 bases between them. The CDR3 runs to 15 residues. The germline V gene encodes CDR1 MDHEN and CDR2 SYDVKM. CDR3 coding DNA: TGTGCCAGCAGTTTACGGCGGCAGGGCACAGATACGCAGTATTTT. It specifies CASSLRRQGTDTQYF.

The V call is TRBV6-5, the J call TRBJ2-2; possibly TRBD2 for D (5 bases). V was shortened by 5 bases and J by 7 bases, with 17 bases between the two germline ends. The length of the CDR3 is 15 residues. Germline V gene lookup returns CDR1 MNHEY and CDR2 SVGAGI. Here the CDR3 DNA reads TGTGCCAGCAGTAGGCAGGCGGGTACCGACGGGGAGCTGTTTTTT. This sequence encodes CASSRQAGTDGELFF.

The genes are TRBV27 and TRBJ1-1, with D unclear. CDR1 is MNHEY, CDR2 SMNVEV, per germline (reference sequence). V dropped 4 bases and J dropped 7 bases, with 10 bases sitting between them. The CDR3 covers 12 residues. The CDR3 coding sequence is TGTGCCAGCAGTTCCCTCCCTGATGAAGCTTTCTTT. This translates into CASSSLPDEAFF.

This chain connects TRBV6-6 to TRBJ2-5, with TRBD1 matching 7 bases. CDR1 is MNHNY and CDR2 is SVGAGI in the germline V gene (reference sequence). Trimming took 7 bases from V and 5 from J; bases not matched to a gene: 7. The CDR3 runs to 13 residues. The CDR3 sequence: CASNRQGRETQYF. CDR3 coding DNA: TGTGCCAGCAACAGACAGGGCCGGGAGACCCAGTACTTC.

CDR3 sequence: CASSHPKNRHVGGNTIYF. DNA of the CDR3: TGCGCCAGCAGCCACCCAAAGAATCGACACGTCGGGGGAAACACCATATATTTT. The chain employs TRBV4-1 and TRBJ1-3; no firm D call. The V gene lost 3 bases and the J gene lost 4 bases, with 22 bases spanning the gap. Germline values: CDR1 MGHRA, CDR2 YSYEKL. The CDR3 is 18 residues long.

This clone was detected once. The chain combines TRBV5-1 with TRBJ2-5; perhaps D is TRBD1 or TRBD2 (5 bases each). CDR1 is SGHRS and CDR2 is YFSETQ in the germline V gene. V lost 5 bases and J lost 5, with 10 bases in between. The CDR3 extends over 12 amino acids. CDR3 residues: CASSEGPETQYF. The CDR3 DNA reads TGCGCCAGCAGTGAGGGGCCCGAGACCCAGTACTTC.